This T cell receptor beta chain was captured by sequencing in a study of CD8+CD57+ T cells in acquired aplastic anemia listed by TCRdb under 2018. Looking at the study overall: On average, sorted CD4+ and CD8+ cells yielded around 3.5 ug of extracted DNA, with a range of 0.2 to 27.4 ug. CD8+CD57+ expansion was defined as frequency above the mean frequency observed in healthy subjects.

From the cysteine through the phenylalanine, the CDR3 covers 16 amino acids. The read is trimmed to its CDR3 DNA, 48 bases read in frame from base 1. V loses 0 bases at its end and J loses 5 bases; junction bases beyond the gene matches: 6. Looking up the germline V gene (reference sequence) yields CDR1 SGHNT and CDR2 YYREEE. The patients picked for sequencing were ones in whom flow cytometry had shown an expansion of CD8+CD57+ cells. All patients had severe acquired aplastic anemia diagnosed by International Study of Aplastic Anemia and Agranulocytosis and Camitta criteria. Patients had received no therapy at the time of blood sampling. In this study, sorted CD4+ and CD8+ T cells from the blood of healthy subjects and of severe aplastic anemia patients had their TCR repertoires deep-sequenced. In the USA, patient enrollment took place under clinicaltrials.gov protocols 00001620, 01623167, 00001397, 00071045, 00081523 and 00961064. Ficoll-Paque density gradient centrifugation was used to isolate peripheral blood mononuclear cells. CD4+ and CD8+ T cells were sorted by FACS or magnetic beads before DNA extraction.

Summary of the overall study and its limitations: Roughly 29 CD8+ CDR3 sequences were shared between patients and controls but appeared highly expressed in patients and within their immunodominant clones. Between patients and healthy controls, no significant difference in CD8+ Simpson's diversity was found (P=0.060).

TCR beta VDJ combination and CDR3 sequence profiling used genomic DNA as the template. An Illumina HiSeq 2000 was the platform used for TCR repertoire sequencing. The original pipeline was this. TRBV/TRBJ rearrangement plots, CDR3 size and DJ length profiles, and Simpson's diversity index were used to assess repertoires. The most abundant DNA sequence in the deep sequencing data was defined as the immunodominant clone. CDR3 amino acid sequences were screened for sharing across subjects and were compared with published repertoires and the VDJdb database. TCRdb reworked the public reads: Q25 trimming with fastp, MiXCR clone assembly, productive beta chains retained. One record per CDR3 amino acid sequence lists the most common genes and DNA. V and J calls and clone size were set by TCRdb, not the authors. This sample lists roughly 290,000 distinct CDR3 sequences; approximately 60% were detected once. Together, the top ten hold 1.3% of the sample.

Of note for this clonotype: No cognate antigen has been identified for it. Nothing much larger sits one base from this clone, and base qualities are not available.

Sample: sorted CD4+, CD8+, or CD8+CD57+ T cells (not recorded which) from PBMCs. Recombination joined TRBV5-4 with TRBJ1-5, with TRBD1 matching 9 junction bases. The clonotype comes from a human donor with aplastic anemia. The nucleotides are TGTGCCAGCAGCTTGGACCCGGGACAGGGTGATCAGCCCCAGCATTTT. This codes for CASSLDPGQGDQPQHF.